Here is one T cell receptor beta chain with its context. The source of the sample is a study of blood T cell repertoires in COVID-19. Study at large: Collection of acute and convalescent COVID-19 samples took place in the United States, Italy and Spain.

Per the original methods: Reference gene primer amplification gave estimated nucleated cell counts. Assay: immunoSEQ multiplex PCR; the TCRdb copy retains only in-frame clones and omits some. V and J calls and clone size are given by that table; D and trimming were obtained from the DNA. The sample includes 130,000 to 150,000 clones, 70% to 85% of them seen just once. From germline, CDR1 is SGHAT and CDR2 FQNNGV. The CDR3 sequence is 16 residues long. With V trimmed by 1 base and J by 4 bases, 5 bases remained unmatched. The TCR sequence derives from a woman at least 80 years old with acute or convalescent COVID-19. The chain is built from TRBV11-2 and TRBJ2-5; 11 bases agree with TRBD2. Sequenced: peripheral blood. Here the CDR3 reads CASSLGSGGASETQYF. CDR3 sequence (DNA): TGTGCCAGCAGCTTAGGTAGCGGGGGGGCTTCAGAGACCCAGTACTTC.